Shown below are 19 T cell receptor beta chains from a single sample sequenced in a study of blood T cell repertoires in COVID-19. Sequencing used immunoSEQ multiplex PCR; TCRdb keeps in-frame clones, though not all of them. The sample lists around 100,000 clones, about 81% occurring once. The sample was peripheral blood. Source of these receptors: a man in his 70s with acute or convalescent COVID-19.

This clone was detected a few times. Other DNA variants within this sample encode the same CDR3. This rearrangement joins TRBV6-5 to TRBJ1-4; 10 nucleotides align to TRBD1. CDR3 length: 14 amino acids. In germline, CDR1 is MNHEY, CDR2 SVGAGI. V lost 7 bases to trimming and J lost 7 bases; unmatched junction nucleotides: 6. The CDR3 loop is CASIRDRGGEKLFF. The CDR3 bases are TGTGCCAGCATCCGGGACAGGGGAGGTGAAAAACTGTTTTTT.

This sequence joins TRBV13 and TRBJ1-1; D unresolved. Between the trimmed V and J ends, which lost 3 bases and 5 bases, there was a span of 16 bases. Germline-derived CDR1 and CDR2 are PRHDT and FYEKMQ (reference sequence). The CDR3 is 15 residues long. In DNA form, the CDR3 reads TGTGCCAGCAGCTTCCGGTCCGGGGTGGGTACTGAAGCTTTCTTT. It codes for CASSFRSGVGTEAFF.

This clone was detected only once. CDR3 sequence reads: CASSLRDRGNYEQYF. DNA for the CDR3: TGTGCCAGCAGCTTAAGGGACAGGGGTAACTACGAGCAGTACTTC. The chain has TRBV7-2 and TRBJ2-7, with TRBD1 matching over 10 bases. CDR3 length equals 15 residues. Germline V CDR1 and CDR2: SGHTA, FQGNSA. V was clipped by 2 bases and J by 3 bases; unmatched bases: 4.

The chain combines TRBV6-1 with TRBJ2-3; TRBD1 is a possible D gene (5 bases). CDR1 is MNHNS, CDR2 SASEGT, per germline. V shed 1 base and J shed 9 bases, with 8 bases lying between them. There are 12 residues in the CDR3. The CDR3: CASSEEGLTQYF. The CDR3 nucleotides read TGTGCCAGCAGTGAAGAGGGGCTGACGCAGTATTTT.

In DNA form, the CDR3 reads TGTGCCAGCAGTTATGGTCCCGGGAGATCTCGCGAGCAGTACTTC. This translates into CASSYGPGRSREQYF. The V gene is TRBV6-5, the J gene TRBJ2-7, with a weak D call TRBD2 (6 bases). The length of the CDR3 is 15 residues. V was shortened by 3 bases and J by 6 bases, with 18 bases between the two germline ends. CDR1 is MNHEY and CDR2 is SVGAGI in the germline V gene.

The V gene is TRBV28, the J gene TRBJ2-7; 7 bases agree with TRBD2. The CDR3 has 14 amino acids. V was clipped by 3 bases and J by 5 bases; unmatched bases: 7. Germline values: CDR1 MDHEN, CDR2 SYDVKM. Here the CDR3 reads CASSLGGGYHEQYF. The CDR3 coding sequence is TGTGCCAGCAGTTTGGGGGGAGGGTACCACGAGCAGTACTTC.

This clone was seen only a few times. The CDR3 DNA follows: TGCGCCAGCAGCCAAGATCGGAGACAGGGGTTTTGGGGTGCCAAAAACATTCAGTACTTC. It translates to CASSQDRRQGFWGAKNIQYF. The V and J genes are TRBV4-1 and TRBJ2-4; 8 bases line up with TRBD1. The CDR3 sequence is 20 residues long. The trim removed 0 bases at V and 1 base at J, leaving 14 bases unmatched. Germline CDR1 and CDR2: MGHRA and YSYEKL.

CDR3 amino acids: CASSHKDTRRETQYF. The CDR3 DNA follows: TGCGCCAGCAGCCATAAGGACACCCGTCGGGAGACCCAGTACTTC. The rearrangement uses TRBV5-1 and TRBJ2-5; D might be TRBD1 (5 bases). The CDR3 extends over 15 amino acids. V gave up 4 bases and J gave up 5 bases, with 18 bases separating them. CDR1 is SGHRS, CDR2 YFSETQ, per germline.

J is TRBJ2-5 and V is TRBV3-1 (or the pseudogene TRBV3-2); 14 bases are shared with TRBD2. With V trimmed by 3 bases and J by 4 bases, 4 bases remained unmatched. Germline V lookup: CDR1 LGHDT, CDR2 YNNKEL (reference sequence). The CDR3 runs 16 residues. The CDR3 sequence: CASSHRLAGGRETQYF. The DNA for the CDR3 is TGTGCCAGCAGCCATCGACTAGCGGGAGGGCGAGAGACCCAGTACTTC.

The gene calls are TRBV11-3 and TRBJ2-1; 7 bases map to TRBD2. Germline assignment: CDR1 SGHNT and CDR2 YENEEA. CDR3 length equals 14 residues. V was clipped by 1 base and J by 8 bases; unmatched bases: 5. CDR3 residues: CASSLGGSKDEQFF. The CDR3 DNA reads TGTGCCAGCAGCTTAGGCGGGAGCAAGGATGAGCAGTTCTTC.

This CDR3 is CASSEALRQGNMNTEAFF. CDR3 in DNA: TGTGCCAGCAGTGAAGCGCTTCGCCAGGGGAACATGAACACTGAAGCTTTCTTT. This sequence joins TRBV6-1 and TRBJ1-1, with D possibly being TRBD1 (6 bases). The CDR3 loop spans 18 amino acids. Looked up from germline, CDR1 is MNHNS and CDR2 is SASEGT. V dropped 0 bases and J dropped 0 bases, with 17 bases sitting between them.

This clone was seen a single time. This CDR3 reads CASSPDNNQPQHF. CDR3 sequence (DNA): TGTGCCAGCAGCCCCGACAACAATCAGCCCCAGCATTTT. This sequence joins TRBV7-9 and TRBJ1-5; no reliable D call. CDR3 size: 13 residues. Trimming took off 5 bases at V and 3 bases at J, with 8 bases between the two ends. The V gene's germline CDR1 is SEHNR and CDR2 FQNEAQ (reference sequence). Variable domain in full (rest from reference TRBV7-9 and TRBJ1-5): DTGVSQNPRHKITKRGQNVTFRCDPISEHNRLYWYRQTLGQGPEFLTYFQNEAQLEKSRLLSDRFSAERPKGSFSTLEIQRTEQGDSAMYLCASSPDNNQPQHFGDGTRLSIL.

V is TRBV5-1 and J is TRBJ2-1, with 8 bases matching TRBD1. Germline V gene lookup returns CDR1 SGHRS and CDR2 YFSETQ. J gave up 10 bases and V 0 bases, and 15 bases lay outside the gene matches. This CDR3 is built from 17 residues. The CDR3 spells CASSLGLGQGNPAEQFF. The CDR3 DNA is TGCGCCAGCAGCTTGGGCCTAGGACAGGGAAACCCGGCGGAGCAGTTCTTC.

This clone appeared once. The V and J genes are TRBV28 and TRBJ1-4, with D maybe TRBD1 (5 bases). Germline CDR1 is MDHEN and CDR2 is SYDVKM. The V gene lost 6 bases and the J gene lost 4 bases, with 15 bases spanning the gap. This CDR3 region has 15 residues. CDR3 bases: TGTGCCAGCAGCCCGTGGGGGGTTCTTAATGAAAAACTGTTTTTT. This sequence encodes CASSPWGVLNEKLFF.

This clone was found once. The rearrangement links TRBV30 to TRBJ1-2; D uncertain. This CDR3 is built from 14 residues. Trimming cost V 4 bases and J 7 bases, with 19 bases left between them. Germline values: CDR1 GTSNPN, CDR2 SVGIG (reference sequence). This chain's CDR3 is CAWTVRSSGGGYTF. In DNA form, the CDR3 reads TGTGCCTGGACCGTCCGGTCGTCAGGAGGTGGCTACACCTTC.

The J gene is TRBJ2-1, the V gene TRBV12-5; D gene ambiguous. The CDR3 sequence is 13 residues long. CDR1 and CDR2 from the germline V gene are LGHNT and FRNRAP. V dropped 2 bases and J dropped 6 bases, with 8 bases sitting between them. The CDR3 bases are TGTGCTAGTGGTTTGATCCTAAGCAATGAGCAGTTCTTC. Its protein product is CASGLILSNEQFF.

The chain couples TRBV2 to TRBJ2-6, with D possibly matching TRBD1 (5 bases). Germline CDR1 and CDR2: SNHLY and FYNNEI. The CDR3 extends over 13 amino acids. V was cut by 8 bases and J by 2 bases, with 7 bases left in between. CDR3 DNA: TGTGCCAGCGCAGGGACTGGGGCCAACGTCCTGACTTTC. This sequence encodes CASAGTGANVLTF. The full variable domain, its missing parts supplied by reference TRBV2 and TRBJ2-6, is EPEVTQTPSHQVTQMGQEVILRCVPISNHLYFYWYRQILGQKVEFLVSFYNNEISEKSEIFDDQFSVERPDGSNFTLKIRSTKLEDSAMYFCASAGTGANVLTFGAGSRLTVL.

The rearrangement uses TRBV5-6 and TRBJ2-2; TRBD1 matches at 7 bases. The CDR3 is made up of 17 amino acids. With 4 bases clipped from V and 6 bases from J, the junction kept 15 bases outside the gene matches. Germline CDR1 is SGHDT and CDR2 is YYEEEE. Written as DNA, the CDR3 is TGTGCCAGCAGCGCTACCCTACAGGGGATTCTAGCCGGGGAGCTGTTTTTT. Its protein is CASSATLQGILAGELFF.

The chain joins TRBV7-3 to TRBJ2-6; D uncertain. CDR3 length: 15 amino acids. Trimming stripped 5 bases from V and 1 base from J, with 9 bases between. The germline V gene encodes CDR1 SGHTA and CDR2 FQGTGA. The chain's CDR3 is CASSPERSGANVLTF. DNA of the CDR3: TGTGCCAGCAGCCCCGAGAGGTCTGGGGCCAACGTCCTGACTTTC.